This T cell receptor beta chain comes out of a study of blood T cell repertoires in COVID-19. Original processing notes: Quantification of nucleated cells was approximated via reference gene primer amplification. Generated by immunoSEQ multiplex PCR, the TCRdb table keeps only in-frame clones and is missing some. The DNA was the basis for D and trimming; V, J and clone size are from that table. The sample lists 95,000 to 110,000 clones, nearly 85% seen once, with approximately 12% in the top ten. Germline CDR1 is SGHDT and CDR2 is YYEEEE. The length of the CDR3 is 14 residues. V shed 2 bases, J shed 7 bases, and the junction held 4 bases outside the gene matches.

This rearrangement joins TRBV5-6 to TRBJ1-5; 9 nucleotides align to TRBD1. The sample taken for sequencing was peripheral blood. The source is a human donor in a cohort sampled during active or convalescent COVID-19. The chain's CDR3 is CASSLTGGGQPQHF. DNA for the CDR3: TGTGCCAGCAGCTTAACAGGGGGCGGGCAGCCCCAGCATTTT. Full variable domain (missing parts from reference TRBV5-6 and TRBJ1-5): DAGVTQSPTHLIKTRGQQVTLRCSPKSGHDTVSWYQQALGQGPQFIFQYYEEEERQRGNFPDRFSGHQFPNYSSELNVNALLLGDSALYLCASSLTGGGQPQHFGDGTRLSIL.